Listed below are T cell receptor beta chains from one sample, sequenced in a study of CD8 T cells in Susac syndrome. TCRdb recomputed calls from the immunoSEQ multiplex PCR reads with MiXCR, one row per CDR3 protein. The table includes about 190,000 distinct CDR3 sequences, around 93% detected once. Input material: CD4+ T cells from PBMCs. These receptors all come from a human donor in good health. CDR3s include the opening cysteine and the closing phenylalanine or tryptophan. D genes are given only for firm matches. Rows give clone size only sometimes, using once, few, many, or a class for an expanded clone.

V gene: TRBV5-1; CDR3 length: 13; clone size: NA; J gene: TRBJ1-1; D gene: TRBD1; CDR3 DNA: TGCGCCAGCAGCTTCCGGGACAGCACTGAAGCTTTCTTT; CDR3 protein: CASSFRDSTEAFF
V gene: TRBV5-1; CDR3 length: 15; clone size: NA; J gene: TRBJ1-1; D gene: TRBD1; CDR3 DNA: TGCGCCAGCACCTCGGGACAGCCCTTGAACACTGAAGCTTTCTTT; CDR3 protein: CASTSGQPLNTEAFF
V gene: TRBV12-3/TRBV12-4; CDR3 length: 15; clone size: NA; J gene: TRBJ1-5; D gene: TRBD1; CDR3 DNA: TGTGCCAGCAGTCCTGGGGACAGCCGCAATCAGCCCCAGCATTTT; CDR3 protein: CASSPGDSRNQPQHF
V gene: TRBV28; CDR3 length: 13; clone size: once; J gene: TRBJ2-3; D gene: NA; CDR3 DNA: TGTGCCAGCAGTAACACAGGGACAGATACGCAGTATTTT; CDR3 protein: CASSNTGTDTQYF
V gene: TRBV6-5; CDR3 length: 14; clone size: NA; J gene: TRBJ1-2; D gene: NA; CDR3 DNA: TGTGCCAGCAGTTACCTGGACAGAGAGGCTGGCTACACCTTC; CDR3 protein: CASSYLDREAGYTF
V gene: TRBV3-1; CDR3 length: 13; clone size: few; J gene: TRBJ2-5; D gene: NA; CDR3 DNA: TGTGCCAGCAGCCAAGCTAGCCAAGAGACCCAGTACTTC; CDR3 protein: CASSQASQETQYF
V gene: TRBV30; CDR3 length: 16; clone size: NA; J gene: TRBJ1-6; D gene: NA; CDR3 DNA: TGTGCCTGGAGTGCGGGCCCGGGACGGAATAATTCCCCCCTCCACTTT; CDR3 protein: CAWSAGPGRNNSPLHF
V gene: TRBV15; CDR3 length: 12; clone size: NA; J gene: TRBJ1-3; D gene: NA; CDR3 DNA: TGTGCCACCAGCAGAGATGTCAACACCATATATTTT; CDR3 protein: CATSRDVNTIYF
V gene: TRBV27; CDR3 length: 12; clone size: once; J gene: TRBJ2-1; D gene: TRBD2; CDR3 DNA: TGTGCCAGCAGTCCATGGACTAGTGAGCAGTTCTTC; CDR3 protein: CASSPWTSEQFF
V gene: TRBV6-5; CDR3 length: 16; clone size: NA; J gene: TRBJ1-1; D gene: TRBD1; CDR3 DNA: TGTGCCAGCAGTTACCCCCAGGGGGGCGGGGGGACTGAAGCTTTCTTT; CDR3 protein: CASSYPQGGGGTEAFF
V gene: TRBV4-2; CDR3 length: 15; clone size: once; J gene: TRBJ2-4; D gene: TRBD1; CDR3 DNA: TGTGCCAGCAGCCAAATGACAGGGGACGTCAACATTCAGTACTTC; CDR3 protein: CASSQMTGDVNIQYF
V gene: TRBV20-1; CDR3 length: 14; clone size: NA; J gene: TRBJ2-6; D gene: NA; CDR3 DNA: TGCAGTGCTACAATGATCTCTGGGGCCAACGTCCTGACTTTC; CDR3 protein: CSATMISGANVLTF
V gene: TRBV7-2; CDR3 length: 15; clone size: NA; J gene: TRBJ1-4; D gene: NA; CDR3 DNA: TGTGCCAGCAGCGCCACGGGACACCCGAATGAAAAACTGTTTTTT; CDR3 protein: CASSATGHPNEKLFF
V gene: TRBV5-1; CDR3 length: 11; clone size: once; J gene: TRBJ1-1; D gene: NA; CDR3 DNA: TGCGCCAGCAGCTTGGGGGGGACAGCTTTCTTT; CDR3 protein: CASSLGGTAFF
V gene: TRBV6-5; CDR3 length: 15; clone size: NA; J gene: TRBJ1-2; D gene: NA; CDR3 DNA: TGTGCCAGCAGTTACTCGTGGGAGGAAGGGTATGGCTACACCTTC; CDR3 protein: CASSYSWEEGYGYTF
V gene: TRBV28; CDR3 length: 15; clone size: NA; J gene: TRBJ2-5; D gene: TRBD2; CDR3 DNA: TGTGCCAGCAATTTGCTTAGCGGGGGGGCAGAGACCCAGTACTTC; CDR3 protein: CASNLLSGGAETQYF
V gene: TRBV6-1; CDR3 length: 15; clone size: NA; J gene: TRBJ1-5; D gene: NA; CDR3 DNA: TGTGCCAGCACGGGACGAACCGATAGCAATCAGCCCCAGCATTTT; CDR3 protein: CASTGRTDSNQPQHF